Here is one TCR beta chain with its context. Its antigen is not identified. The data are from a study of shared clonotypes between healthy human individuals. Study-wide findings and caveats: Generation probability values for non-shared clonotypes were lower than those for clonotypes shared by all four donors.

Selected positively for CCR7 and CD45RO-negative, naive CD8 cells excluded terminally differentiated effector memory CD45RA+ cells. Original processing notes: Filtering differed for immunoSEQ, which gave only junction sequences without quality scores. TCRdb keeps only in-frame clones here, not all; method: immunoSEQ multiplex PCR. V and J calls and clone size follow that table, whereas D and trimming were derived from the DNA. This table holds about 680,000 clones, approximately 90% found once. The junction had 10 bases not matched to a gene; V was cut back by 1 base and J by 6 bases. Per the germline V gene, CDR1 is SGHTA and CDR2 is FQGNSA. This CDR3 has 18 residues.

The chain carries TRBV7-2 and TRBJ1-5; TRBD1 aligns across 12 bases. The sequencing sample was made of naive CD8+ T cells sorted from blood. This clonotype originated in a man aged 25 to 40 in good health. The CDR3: CASSLVGDRGLWGQPQHF. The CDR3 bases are TGTGCCAGCAGCTTAGTCGGGGACAGGGGGCTCTGGGGTCAGCCCCAGCATTTT.